A selection of T cell receptor beta chains follows, all from one sample in a study of blood T cell repertoires in COVID-19. Only in-frame clones appear in the TCRdb table, and some are missing; sequencing was by immunoSEQ multiplex PCR. Of about 160,000 clones in the sample, 81% were seen once. Material for sequencing was peripheral blood. These receptor sequences come from a man in his sixties with active or convalescent COVID-19. The CDR3 runs from the conserved cysteine through the conserved F or W. The D gene is left open where the match is weak. A clone size is listed for some rows: how often the clone was seen (once, few, many), or a class if it is expanded.

d_call	v_call	clone_size	j_call	cdr3_aa	cdr3_nt
-	TRBV6-5	-	TRBJ1-6	CASSYRGRDNSPLHF	TGTGCCAGCAGTTACCGCGGCAGGGATAATTCACCCCTCCACTTT
TRBD2	TRBV5-4	-	TRBJ2-7	CASSLAGTSGRSEQYF	TGTGCCAGCAGCTTGGCCGGAACTAGCGGGAGAAGCGAGCAGTACTTC
TRBD2	TRBV4-1	-	TRBJ2-5	CASSLSGGPQETQYF	TGCGCCAGCAGCCTTAGCGGGGGGCCGCAAGAGACCCAGTACTTC
TRBD1	TRBV6-5	few	TRBJ2-2	CASGPRQGDGELFF	TGTGCCAGCGGGCCCCGACAGGGCGACGGGGAGCTGTTTTTT
-	TRBV11-2	-	TRBJ2-7	CASSLSVSYEQYF	TGTGCCAGCAGCTTATCAGTTTCCTACGAGCAGTACTTC
TRBD1	TRBV14	-	TRBJ1-1	CASSQRTGIGTEAFF	TGTGCCAGCAGCCAGAGGACAGGGATCGGGACTGAAGCTTTCTTT
-	TRBV10-3	-	TRBJ1-1	CAISTTGTEAFF	TGTGCCATCAGTACAACAGGGACAGAAGCTTTCTTT
-	TRBV19	-	TRBJ2-5	CASSTNAPGQETQYF	TGTGCCAGTAGTACCAACGCCCCCGGGCAAGAGACCCAGTACTTC
TRBD1	TRBV6-1	-	TRBJ1-3	CASSAGGTGVSRKGNTIYF	TGTGCCAGCAGTGCCGGCGGGACAGGCGTTAGTAGAAAAGGAAACACCATATATTTT
-	TRBV15	-	TRBJ2-7	CATSRDWGAYEQYF	TGTGCCACCAGCAGAGATTGGGGGGCCTACGAGCAGTACTTC
-	TRBV6-5	few	TRBJ1-1	CASRGGRVNTEAFF	TGTGCCAGCAGGGGTGGCAGGGTGAACACTGAAGCTTTCTTT
-	TRBV7-2	-	TRBJ2-3	CASRLTRGRDTQYF	TGTGCCAGCCGCCTGACACGAGGGCGAGATACGCAGTATTTT
-	TRBV3-1/TRBV3-2	-	TRBJ1-1	CASSQVEGNTEAFF	TGTGCCAGCAGCCAAGTAGAGGGGAACACTGAAGCTTTCTTT
TRBD1	TRBV2	-	TRBJ1-6	CASSEDRGRDNSPLHF	TGTGCCAGCAGTGAAGACAGGGGGAGGGATAATTCACCCCTCCACTTT
-	TRBV23-1	few	TRBJ1-2	CARGGPAITYGYTF	TGCGCCCGCGGCGGCCCAGCAATTACCTATGGCTACACCTTC
-	TRBV5-1	few	TRBJ1-6	CASSLGTNNSPLHF	TGCGCCAGCAGCTTGGGGACAAATAATTCACCCCTCCACTTT
TRBD2	TRBV5-4	-	TRBJ2-7	CASTISGTSGSLGREQYF	TGTGCCAGCACCATCTCCGGGACTAGCGGGAGCCTTGGTCGCGAGCAGTACTTC
-	TRBV5-6	-	TRBJ1-4	CASSSGVLNEKLFF	TGTGCCAGCAGCAGCGGGGTGCTTAATGAAAAACTGTTTTTT
-	TRBV5-4	few	TRBJ2-7	CASSLRESRYEQYF	TGTGCCAGCAGCTTGAGAGAGTCCCGCTACGAGCAGTACTTC
-	TRBV7-2	-	TRBJ1-2	CASSLGTVNYGYTF	TGTGCCAGCAGCTTAGGCACGGTAAACTATGGCTACACCTTC
TRBD1	TRBV7-9	-	TRBJ1-5	CASTDEGAGYSNQPQHF	TGTGCCAGCACCGATGAGGGGGCAGGGTATAGCAATCAGCCCCAGCATTTT
TRBD1	TRBV10-2	-	TRBJ1-5	CASSESTGLNQPQHF	TGCGCCAGCAGTGAGTCGACAGGGCTCAATCAGCCCCAGCATTTT
-	TRBV28	-	TRBJ2-3	CASDGARRADTQYF	TGTGCCAGCGACGGGGCCCGGAGGGCGGATACGCAGTATTTT
-	TRBV19	-	TRBJ1-5	CASNRGNGVSNQPQHF	TGTGCCAGCAACCGGGGAAATGGAGTGAGCAATCAGCCCCAGCATTTT
-	TRBV29-1	-	TRBJ1-1	CSVDPVNTEAFF	TGCAGCGTTGATCCGGTGAACACTGAAGCTTTCTTT
-	TRBV2	few	TRBJ1-1	CASSGGENTEAFF	TGTGCCAGCAGTGGGGGGGAGAACACTGAAGCTTTCTTT
-	TRBV29-1	-	TRBJ1-3	CSVEGSTVSGNTIYF	TGCAGCGTTGAAGGGTCGACAGTCTCTGGAAACACCATATATTTT
-	TRBV2	-	TRBJ2-3	CASSAQATDTQYF	TGTGCCAGCAGTGCCCAAGCCACAGATACGCAGTATTTT
-	TRBV7-9	-	TRBJ2-5	CASSLSQRETQYF	TGTGCCAGCAGCTTAAGCCAACGAGAGACCCAGTACTTC